This T cell receptor beta chain was identified during a study of PD-L1 blockade in urothelial cancer. Overall study: From 0 to 3 prior chemotherapy regimens had been given to the patients.

Time point defined: peripheral blood 6 weeks after treatment start. After removal of 0 bases from V and 6 bases from J, the junction contained 5 bases not matched to a gene. Germline V CDR1 and CDR2: KGHSY, FQNENV. The CDR3 consists of 16 residues. The repertoire was sequenced with immunoSEQ multiplex PCR; TCRdb's copy has only in-frame clones and lacks some. The sample has fewer than 50,000 clones; about 90% are singletons. The receptor was derived from a man between 70 and 80 years old with urothelial cancer. The rearrangement joins TRBV16 to TRBJ2-7; 13 positions agree with TRBD2. The sample consisted of PBMCs, taken around atezolizumab (anti-PD-L1) treatment. CDR3: CASSQSTSGRNGEQYF. DNA of the CDR3: TGTGCCAGCAGCCAATCGACTAGCGGGAGGAATGGCGAGCAGTACTTC. The whole variable domain, filled in from reference TRBV16 and TRBJ2-7, reads GEEVAQTPKHLVRGEGQKAKLYCAPIKGHSYVFWYQQVLKNEFKFLISFQNENVFDETGMPKERFSAKCLPNSPCSLEIQATKLEDSAVYFCASSQSTSGRNGEQYFGPGTRLTVT.